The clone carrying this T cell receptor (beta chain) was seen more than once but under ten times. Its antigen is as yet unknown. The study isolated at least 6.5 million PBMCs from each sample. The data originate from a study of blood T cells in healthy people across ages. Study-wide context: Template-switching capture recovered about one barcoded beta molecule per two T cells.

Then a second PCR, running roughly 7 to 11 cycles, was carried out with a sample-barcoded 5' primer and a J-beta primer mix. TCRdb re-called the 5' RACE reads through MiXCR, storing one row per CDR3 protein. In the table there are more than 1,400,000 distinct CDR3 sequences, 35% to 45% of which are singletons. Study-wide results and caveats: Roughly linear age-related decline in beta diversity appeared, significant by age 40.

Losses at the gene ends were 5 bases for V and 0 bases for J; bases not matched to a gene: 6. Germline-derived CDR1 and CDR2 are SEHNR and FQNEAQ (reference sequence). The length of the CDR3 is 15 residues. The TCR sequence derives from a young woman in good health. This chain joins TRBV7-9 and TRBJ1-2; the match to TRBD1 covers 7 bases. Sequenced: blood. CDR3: CASSNRDSANYGYTF. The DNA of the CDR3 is TGTGCCAGCAGCAACCGGGACAGTGCTAACTATGGCTACACCTTC.